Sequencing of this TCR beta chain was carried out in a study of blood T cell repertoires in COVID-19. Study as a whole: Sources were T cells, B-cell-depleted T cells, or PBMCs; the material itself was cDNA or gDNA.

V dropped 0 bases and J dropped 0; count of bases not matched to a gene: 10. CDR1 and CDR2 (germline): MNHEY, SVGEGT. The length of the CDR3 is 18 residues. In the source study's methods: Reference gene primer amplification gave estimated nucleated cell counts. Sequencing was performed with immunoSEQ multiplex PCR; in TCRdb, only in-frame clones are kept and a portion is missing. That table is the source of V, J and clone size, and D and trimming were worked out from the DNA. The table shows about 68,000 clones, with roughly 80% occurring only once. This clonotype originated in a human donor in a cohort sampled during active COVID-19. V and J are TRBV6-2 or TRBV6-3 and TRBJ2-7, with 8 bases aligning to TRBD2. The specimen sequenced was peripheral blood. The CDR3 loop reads CASSYSTVRGGSSYEQYF. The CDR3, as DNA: TGTGCCAGCAGTTACTCGACTGTCCGCGGGGGGAGCTCCTACGAGCAGTACTTC.